This T cell receptor (beta chain) was documented in a study of graft-versus-host responses after intestinal transplantation. TCRdb's copy holds only in-frame clones and misses some; the assay was immunoSEQ multiplex PCR. The sample yields tens of thousands of clones, roughly 84% seen once. Worth noting for this clone: Its antigen remains unknown.

This TCR was sampled from a human donor who was the organ donor for an intestinal transplant. Sequences were derived from unstimulated CD8+ T cells sorted from spleen or lymph node cells, sampled before transplant.

DNA of the CDR3: TGTGCCAGCAGCTTGGGACAGGGGGCCTACGAGCAGTACTTC. Protein: CASSLGQGAYEQYF. The chain is built from TRBV5-6 and TRBJ2-7, with 9 nucleotides matching TRBD1. V lost 0 bases and J lost 2; bases outside the gene matches: 0. CDR1 and CDR2 (germline): SGHDT, YYEEEE. The CDR3 runs to 14 residues.